This TCR beta chain was captured by sequencing in a study of cytomegalovirus exposure and HLA in healthy donors. Study summary: Roughly 170 million T cells yielded some 120 million unique TCR beta sequences in earlier analysis.

CDR1 is LGHNA, CDR2 YSLEER, per germline. Germline trimming cut 4 bases from V and 1 base from J; bases unmatched to any gene: 15. There are 18 residues in the CDR3. Whole-study findings and limits: Presence/absence analyses rested on an assumption that sequencing depth was roughly uniform across donors.

Missing from this donor's record is the CMV serostatus. This clone was picked up a small number of times. What it recognizes is unknown. The PCR used 60 Vbeta and 13 Jbeta primers. Profiling relied on immunoSEQ multiplex PCR, and the TCRdb table lists in-frame clones only, not all of them. The sample carries 80,000 to 100,000 clones, more than 75% recorded once. The receptor's source is a human donor in good health. Sequencing was performed on PBMCs. The chain couples TRBV4-3 to TRBJ1-2; 7 nucleotides agree with TRBD1. This chain's CDR3 is CASSPGASTGWFNYGYTF. Here the CDR3 DNA reads TGCGCCAGCAGCCCGGGGGCCTCGACAGGGTGGTTTAACTATGGCTACACCTTC.